The rows below give T cell receptor beta chains drawn from one sample of a study of blood T cells in healthy people across ages. TCRdb recomputed calls from the 5' RACE reads with MiXCR, one row per CDR3 protein. Of around 780,000 distinct CDR3 sequences listed, more than 50% are singletons. The sequenced sample was blood. Every receptor here comes from a man in his forties in good health. Both conserved end residues are part of each CDR3. Each record gives: V gene, J gene, D gene, CDR3 protein. The D gene is left open where the match is weak.

V: TRBV7-9; J: TRBJ1-1; D: TRBD1; CDR3: CASSPGQETYEAFF
V: TRBV7-3; J: TRBJ1-5; D: -; CDR3: CASSSPDGVGNQPQHF
V: TRBV10-3; J: TRBJ2-1; D: -; CDR3: CAISESQESYNEQFF
V: TRBV7-9; J: TRBJ2-3; D: -; CDR3: CASSFSAITQYF
V: TRBV4-1; J: TRBJ2-1; D: -; CDR3: CASSQNDINLGEQFF
V: TRBV29-1; J: TRBJ2-4; D: TRBD1; CDR3: CSAMDRSVQYF
V: TRBV28; J: TRBJ2-3; D: -; CDR3: CASSLMIFGDTQYF
V: TRBV24-1; J: TRBJ1-4; D: -; CDR3: CATAGAVGEKLFF
V: TRBV20-1; J: TRBJ2-1; D: -; CDR3: CSASSLGYNEQFF
V: TRBV27; J: TRBJ2-1; D: TRBD1; CDR3: CASSPPPTGWGNEQFF
V: TRBV29-1; J: TRBJ1-5; D: TRBD1; CDR3: CSVAPGQGEQPQHF
V: TRBV7-9; J: TRBJ2-1; D: -; CDR3: CASSPIYGLAYNEQFF
V: TRBV27; J: TRBJ1-5; D: -; CDR3: CASSHGRNQPQHF
V: TRBV24-1; J: TRBJ2-1; D: -; CDR3: CATSDSPTSYNEQFF
V: TRBV20-1; J: TRBJ2-5; D: TRBD2; CDR3: CSAERSLAGTRGQYF
V: TRBV12-3/TRBV12-4; J: TRBJ2-7; D: TRBD2; CDR3: CARFSREDTYEQYF
V: TRBV2; J: TRBJ2-5; D: -; CDR3: CASGADLGETQYF
V: TRBV5-1; J: TRBJ2-2; D: -; CDR3: CASSSEPSILGGELFF
V: TRBV29-1; J: TRBJ2-3; D: -; CDR3: CSLIGIGGEDTQYF
V: TRBV7-9; J: TRBJ2-7; D: TRBD1; CDR3: CASSVRTGPYEQYF
V: TRBV15; J: TRBJ2-5; D: -; CDR3: CATSRDGQGQETQYF
V: TRBV7-9; J: -; D: -; CDR3: CASSVTGFEQYF
V: TRBV6-5; J: TRBJ1-5; D: -; CDR3: CASSYSVGAEQPQHF
V: TRBV7-2; J: TRBJ2-1; D: -; CDR3: CASSLAQDRSQFF
V: TRBV20-1; J: TRBJ2-5; D: -; CDR3: CSARRPASLQETQYF
V: TRBV5-1; J: TRBJ1-2; D: -; CDR3: CASSLGGTTNYGYTF
V: TRBV6-2/TRBV6-3; J: TRBJ1-1; D: TRBD1; CDR3: CASSYQGGSTEAFF
V: TRBV5-5; J: TRBJ2-7; D: -; CDR3: CASSLGARTVQGEQYF